Listed below are T cell receptor beta chains from one sample, sequenced in a study of blood T cell repertoires in COVID-19. Method: immunoSEQ multiplex PCR; TCRdb's copy keeps in-frame clones and lacks some. The sample lists roughly 120,000 clones; approximately 74% were seen once. Source material: peripheral blood. The receptors shown here come from a man older than 75 with COVID-19, enrolled during active disease. Each CDR3 is given with its conserved first and last residue. The D gene is left open where the match is weak. Clone size is stated in some rows and not others, as once, few, many or a class when expanded.

v_gene	j_gene	d_gene	abundance	CDR3aa	CDR3nt
TRBV5-1	TRBJ1-2	-	few	CASSLELLDGYTF	TGCGCCAGCAGCTTGGAACTACTCGATGGCTACACCTTC
TRBV7-2	TRBJ2-7	-	few	CASSLALGARSAEQYF	TGTGCCAGCAGCTTAGCGCTAGGGGCGCGCTCCGCCGAGCAGTACTTC
TRBV3-1/TRBV3-2	TRBJ2-1	-	-	CASSQELSYNEQFF	TGTGCCAGCAGCCAAGAGCTCAGTTACAATGAGCAGTTCTTC
TRBV7-2	TRBJ2-4	-	few	CASSLESQFTSQNIQYF	TGTGCCAGCAGCTTAGAGTCACAGTTTACCTCCCAAAACATTCAGTACTTC
TRBV11-2	TRBJ2-2	-	-	CASSSAGLHTGELFF	TGTGCCAGCAGCTCCGCTGGACTCCACACCGGGGAGCTGTTTTTT
TRBV5-1	TRBJ1-1	-	few	CASSLSTENTEAFF	TGCGCCAGCAGCTTGTCAACAGAGAATACTGAAGCTTTCTTT
TRBV14	TRBJ2-7	-	-	CASSPPGVVREQYF	TGTGCCAGCAGCCCCCCCGGGGTAGTCAGGGAGCAGTACTTC
TRBV6-5	TRBJ2-1	-	-	CASLLGGLGNEQFF	TGTGCCAGCCTCCTGGGCGGGTTAGGCAATGAGCAGTTCTTC
TRBV10-3	TRBJ1-4	TRBD1	-	CAISPDRARLDEKLFF	TGTGCCATCAGCCCGGACAGGGCCCGCTTGGACGAAAAACTGTTTTTT
TRBV4-3	TRBJ1-5	TRBD1	-	CASSLTGEVGQPQHF	TGCGCCAGCAGTCTTACAGGGGAGGTAGGGCAGCCCCAGCATTTT
TRBV28	TRBJ1-1	-	-	CAEGEGGTEAFF	TGTGCAGAGGGGGAAGGTGGCACTGAAGCTTTCTTT
TRBV13	TRBJ2-7	-	-	CASSSGKGSSEQYF	TGTGCCAGCAGCTCAGGCAAGGGGTCTAGCGAGCAGTACTTC
TRBV7-9	TRBJ2-6	-	-	CASSFFLSGANVLTF	TGTGCCAGCAGCTTTTTTCTCTCTGGGGCCAACGTCCTGACTTTC
TRBV3-1/TRBV3-2	TRBJ2-3	TRBD1	-	CASSQVQGDTQYF	TGTGCCAGCAGCCAAGTACAGGGGGATACGCAGTATTTT
TRBV7-9	TRBJ2-3	TRBD2	-	CASSPRGRVVDTQYF	TGTGCCAGCAGCCCCCGCGGGAGGGTAGTAGATACGCAGTATTTT
TRBV7-9	TRBJ1-4	-	-	CASSSDEKLFF	TGTGCCAGCAGCTCTGATGAAAAACTGTTTTTT
TRBV18	TRBJ2-3	TRBD1	-	CASSPGTVSTDTQYF	TGTGCCAGCTCACCCGGGACAGTGAGCACAGATACGCAGTATTTT
TRBV29-1	TRBJ2-7	-	-	CSVENPAGLSYEQYF	TGCAGCGTTGAAAATCCGGCCGGGTTGTCCTACGAGCAGTACTTC
TRBV18	TRBJ2-6	TRBD1	-	CASSPQGAGGANVLTF	TGTGCCAGCTCACCACAGGGGGCTGGTGGGGCCAACGTCCTGACTTTC
TRBV10-1	TRBJ1-6	-	-	CASSESSRQGIVSYNSPLHF	TGCGCCAGCAGTGAGTCCTCGCGTCAGGGAATCGTTTCCTATAATTCACCCCTCCACTTT
TRBV15	TRBJ2-7	TRBD2	-	CATSREVLDTWGLAAYEQYF	TGTGCCACCAGCAGAGAGGTTTTGGACACATGGGGACTAGCTGCCTACGAGCAGTACTTC
TRBV28	TRBJ2-7	-	many	CASSLNLYGQYF	TGTGCCAGCAGTTTAAACCTTTACGGGCAGTACTTC
TRBV6-6	TRBJ2-3	TRBD2	-	CASSDIAGRTDTQYF	TGTGCCAGCAGTGATATAGCGGGACGCACAGATACGCAGTATTTT
TRBV5-1	TRBJ1-5	TRBD1	few	CASSRGDNQPQHF	TGCGCCAGCTCCAGGGGGGACAATCAGCCCCAGCATTTT
TRBV7-2	TRBJ2-5	TRBD1	few	CASSFKGADSWYF	TGTGCCAGCAGTTTCAAGGGGGCGGACAGTTGGTACTTC
TRBV18	TRBJ1-1	-	once	CASSPTGRTEAFF	TGTGCCAGCTCACCCACAGGGAGAACTGAAGCTTTCTTT
TRBV5-6	TRBJ1-2	TRBD1	once	CASSLRGGHGHTF	TGTGCCAGCAGCTTACGAGGGGGCCATGGCCACACCTTC
TRBV29-1	TRBJ1-2	-	few	CSVDRLARTF	TGCAGCGTTGACAGATTGGCAAGAACCTTC
TRBV7-2	TRBJ1-2	-	-	CASSGQYGYTF	TGTGCCAGCAGCGGACAGTATGGCTACACCTTC